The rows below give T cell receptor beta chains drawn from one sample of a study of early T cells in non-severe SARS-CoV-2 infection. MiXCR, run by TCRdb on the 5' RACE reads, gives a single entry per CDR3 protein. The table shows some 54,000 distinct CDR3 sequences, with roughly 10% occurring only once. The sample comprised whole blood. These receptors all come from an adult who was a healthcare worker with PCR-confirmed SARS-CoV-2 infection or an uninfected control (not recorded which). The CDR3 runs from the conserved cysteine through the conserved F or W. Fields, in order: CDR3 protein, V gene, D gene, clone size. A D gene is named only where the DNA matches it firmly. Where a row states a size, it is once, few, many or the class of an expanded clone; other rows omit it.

CDR3: CASSQGSSYEQYF; V: TRBV4-1; D: NA; size: many
CDR3: CASSQTRTGATGELFF; V: TRBV3-1; D: TRBD1; size: few
CDR3: CSARRADGNTIYF; V: TRBV29-1; D: NA; size: NA
CDR3: CASGPLGQGEQYF; V: TRBV19; D: NA; size: many
CDR3: CASSGRTALGETQYF; V: TRBV7-9; D: NA; size: many
CDR3: CASSEMVGVPHEQFF; V: TRBV6-1; D: NA; size: few
CDR3: CASSEYGQGAAEQYF; V: TRBV2; D: TRBD1; size: many
CDR3: CSVEGGQGPGEQYF; V: TRBV29-1; D: NA; size: NA
CDR3: CSAREPRMTGDIQYF; V: TRBV20-1; D: TRBD1; size: few
CDR3: CASSLVSGQIYEQYF; V: TRBV11-2; D: TRBD1; size: few
CDR3: CASARGSISYEQYF; V: TRBV3-1; D: NA; size: many
CDR3: CASTAAGRNSPLHF; V: TRBV28; D: NA; size: NA
CDR3: CASSSSGLLGTQYF; V: TRBV12-3/TRBV12-4; D: NA; size: many
CDR3: CSVVVGRANEQYF; V: TRBV29-1; D: NA; size: many
CDR3: CASWSPIGGNGYEQYF; V: TRBV2; D: NA; size: many
CDR3: CASSQGLALYNEQFF; V: TRBV7-3; D: TRBD2; size: many
CDR3: CASSLRPSYGYTF; V: TRBV7-9; D: NA; size: few
CDR3: CASSRGLAGAYNEQFF; V: TRBV5-4; D: TRBD2; size: many
CDR3: CSASMTGQKYEQYF; V: TRBV29-1; D: TRBD1; size: NA
CDR3: CSARDSSGSYEQYF; V: TRBV20-1; D: TRBD2; size: many
CDR3: CASSLELAGGLNTGELFF; V: TRBV7-2; D: TRBD2; size: NA
CDR3: CSASGGADTQYF; V: TRBV20-1; D: NA; size: many
CDR3: CASSLPGTGQGETQYF; V: TRBV27; D: TRBD1; size: NA
CDR3: CASSYWGQGAEQYF; V: TRBV6-5; D: TRBD1; size: NA
CDR3: CASSLGTGDFVDQPQHF; V: TRBV5-1; D: TRBD1; size: many
CDR3: CSAMDRGGEAFF; V: TRBV20-1; D: TRBD1; size: NA
CDR3: CASSHGSEQYF; V: TRBV6-1; D: NA; size: few
CDR3: CASSYGTGATEQYF; V: TRBV6-6; D: TRBD1; size: few
CDR3: CASRTGQNTGELFF; V: TRBV6-6; D: NA; size: NA
CDR3: CSAKRTETQYF; V: TRBV29-1; D: NA; size: NA
CDR3: CASILQPGTVSYNEQFF; V: TRBV27; D: NA; size: NA
CDR3: CSVEGGLGDIQYF; V: TRBV29-1; D: NA; size: many
CDR3: CASSAFAGTGDTEAFF; V: TRBV9; D: TRBD1; size: NA
CDR3: CSANPISSGANVLTF; V: TRBV20-1; D: NA; size: NA
CDR3: CASRIQGALTNEKLFF; V: TRBV2; D: TRBD1; size: NA
CDR3: CASSSTGGWSNQPQHF; V: TRBV12-3/TRBV12-4; D: TRBD1; size: NA
CDR3: CASSLGGAMSEKLFF; V: TRBV11-2; D: NA; size: many
CDR3: CTSSHAVSDSDTQYF; V: TRBV1; D: NA; size: many
CDR3: CASSPALGGGSSYNEQFF; V: TRBV3-1; D: NA; size: many
CDR3: CASSLGYSGEQFF; V: TRBV27; D: NA; size: many
CDR3: CSATHQGLRSNEQFF; V: TRBV20-1; D: NA; size: many
CDR3: CASSQRQGDNEKLFF; V: TRBV4-2; D: TRBD1; size: many
CDR3: CASSVAGGGTEAFF; V: TRBV9; D: NA; size: once
CDR3: CASLSGLAGGNEQFF; V: TRBV2; D: TRBD2; size: many